This T cell receptor (beta chain) appears in the sequencing data of a study of cytomegalovirus exposure and HLA in healthy donors. About the research overall: As an earlier analysis found, some 170 million T cells yielded approximately 110 million unique TCR beta sequences. Whole-study results and caveats: As a later analysis showed, a missense DCLRE1C variant was linked to trimming of TCR beta V- and J-genes. The productive fraction for most TCR beta V segments was about 87% or about 30% in an earlier analysis. Among TCR beta chains, those listed as cytomegalovirus-associated numbered around 180.

Germline assignment: CDR1 MNHEY and CDR2 SMNVEV (reference sequence). The CDR3 is 15 amino acids. V trimming: 6 bases; J trimming: 5 bases; junction bases outside the gene matches: 10. On this clone itself: The antigen is undetermined.

With 60 Vbeta and 13 Jbeta primers, the PCR was carried out. Assay: immunoSEQ multiplex PCR; the TCRdb copy retains only in-frame clones and omits some. The profile covers roughly 140,000 clones, with 80% to 90% appearing a single time and more than 4% taken by the ten largest. This chain uses TRBV27 with TRBJ1-2, with 9 bases lining up with TRBD1. The sample was PBMCs. This clonotype originated in a woman aged 40 to 49 in good health and CMV-seropositive. DNA of the CDR3: TGTGCCAGCAGGGTACAGGGGGCGCCCCCGTATGGCTACACCTTC. Its protein product is CASRVQGAPPYGYTF.